This TCR beta chain was documented in a study of blood T cell repertoires in COVID-19 (dated by TCRdb to the early 2020s). Context from the whole study: The collaborator samples originated in the United States, Italy and Spain and spanned the acute and convalescent phases of COVID-19. The material from the prospective study consisted of cDNA or gDNA derived from T cells, B-cell-depleted T cells, or PBMCs. Subjects who had been exposed to COVID-19, were actively infected with it, or had recovered from it provided the deeply sampled blood TCRbeta repertoires that made up the dataset. A freely available public database, intended as a resource for researchers studying the immune response to SARS-CoV-2, is where the repertoires were released. The samples were drawn from two sources: the first 160 participants of the ongoing ImmuneRACE study, and about 1,300 subjects contributed by 6 global collaborators. Nearly every sample came with metadata listing a de-identified subject ID, COVID-19 status, age in years and sex. HLA class I and class II types, where available, came from metadata supplied by the sample provider rather than from assay-based typing. What the research found in general, with its limitations: The amount of clinical and demographic metadata varied by source and participant and was provided uncurated.

TCRbeta CDR3 regions were amplified from genomic DNA using the immunoSEQ Assay, a bias-controlled multiplex PCR. The authors processed their data as follows. Within the assay, amplification of reference gene primers was used to estimate how many nucleated cells each sample contained. Sequence reads were collapsed and filtered to measure the absolute abundance of every unique TCRbeta CDR3 rearrangement. For each sample, productive Simpson clonality was calculated as the square root of Simpson's diversity index over productive rearrangements. TCRdb retrieved this table from immuneACCESS and kept in-frame rearrangements only. Not all clones are present; in checked studies, unresolved V genes account for under half, and no reason is known for the remainder. D and trimming were read from the DNA, whereas the V and J calls and clone size are those reported in that table. This sample holds under 80,000 clones; more than 65% were observed only once. The ten largest clonotypes hold 11% of the sample.

As concerns this clone: This receptor's antigen is unknown. Nothing much larger sits one base from this clone, and base qualities are not available.

Whole blood was collected in K2EDTA tubes by collaborating institutions according to the institutions' own protocols. Collaborator samples were shipped for TCRbeta analysis as frozen whole blood, isolated PBMCs, or DNA extracted from either sample type. CDR1 and CDR2, per the germline V gene, are SGHDT and YYEEEE. Spanning cysteine to phenylalanine, the CDR3 consists of 16 amino acids. Solely the CDR3 DNA is kept, with 48 bases framed from the first base. From V the trimming removes 4 bases and from J it removes 3 bases, while the gene matches leave 11 bases of the junction unaccounted for. The receptor's source is a middle-aged man with acute or convalescent COVID-19. The chain is assembled from TRBV5-6 and TRBJ2-3, with 7 bases in between that match TRBD1. The specimen sequenced was peripheral blood. The CDR3 reads CASSPNRGSRTDTQYF. The bases are TGTGCCAGCAGCCCTAACAGGGGAAGCCGTACAGATACGCAGTATTTT.